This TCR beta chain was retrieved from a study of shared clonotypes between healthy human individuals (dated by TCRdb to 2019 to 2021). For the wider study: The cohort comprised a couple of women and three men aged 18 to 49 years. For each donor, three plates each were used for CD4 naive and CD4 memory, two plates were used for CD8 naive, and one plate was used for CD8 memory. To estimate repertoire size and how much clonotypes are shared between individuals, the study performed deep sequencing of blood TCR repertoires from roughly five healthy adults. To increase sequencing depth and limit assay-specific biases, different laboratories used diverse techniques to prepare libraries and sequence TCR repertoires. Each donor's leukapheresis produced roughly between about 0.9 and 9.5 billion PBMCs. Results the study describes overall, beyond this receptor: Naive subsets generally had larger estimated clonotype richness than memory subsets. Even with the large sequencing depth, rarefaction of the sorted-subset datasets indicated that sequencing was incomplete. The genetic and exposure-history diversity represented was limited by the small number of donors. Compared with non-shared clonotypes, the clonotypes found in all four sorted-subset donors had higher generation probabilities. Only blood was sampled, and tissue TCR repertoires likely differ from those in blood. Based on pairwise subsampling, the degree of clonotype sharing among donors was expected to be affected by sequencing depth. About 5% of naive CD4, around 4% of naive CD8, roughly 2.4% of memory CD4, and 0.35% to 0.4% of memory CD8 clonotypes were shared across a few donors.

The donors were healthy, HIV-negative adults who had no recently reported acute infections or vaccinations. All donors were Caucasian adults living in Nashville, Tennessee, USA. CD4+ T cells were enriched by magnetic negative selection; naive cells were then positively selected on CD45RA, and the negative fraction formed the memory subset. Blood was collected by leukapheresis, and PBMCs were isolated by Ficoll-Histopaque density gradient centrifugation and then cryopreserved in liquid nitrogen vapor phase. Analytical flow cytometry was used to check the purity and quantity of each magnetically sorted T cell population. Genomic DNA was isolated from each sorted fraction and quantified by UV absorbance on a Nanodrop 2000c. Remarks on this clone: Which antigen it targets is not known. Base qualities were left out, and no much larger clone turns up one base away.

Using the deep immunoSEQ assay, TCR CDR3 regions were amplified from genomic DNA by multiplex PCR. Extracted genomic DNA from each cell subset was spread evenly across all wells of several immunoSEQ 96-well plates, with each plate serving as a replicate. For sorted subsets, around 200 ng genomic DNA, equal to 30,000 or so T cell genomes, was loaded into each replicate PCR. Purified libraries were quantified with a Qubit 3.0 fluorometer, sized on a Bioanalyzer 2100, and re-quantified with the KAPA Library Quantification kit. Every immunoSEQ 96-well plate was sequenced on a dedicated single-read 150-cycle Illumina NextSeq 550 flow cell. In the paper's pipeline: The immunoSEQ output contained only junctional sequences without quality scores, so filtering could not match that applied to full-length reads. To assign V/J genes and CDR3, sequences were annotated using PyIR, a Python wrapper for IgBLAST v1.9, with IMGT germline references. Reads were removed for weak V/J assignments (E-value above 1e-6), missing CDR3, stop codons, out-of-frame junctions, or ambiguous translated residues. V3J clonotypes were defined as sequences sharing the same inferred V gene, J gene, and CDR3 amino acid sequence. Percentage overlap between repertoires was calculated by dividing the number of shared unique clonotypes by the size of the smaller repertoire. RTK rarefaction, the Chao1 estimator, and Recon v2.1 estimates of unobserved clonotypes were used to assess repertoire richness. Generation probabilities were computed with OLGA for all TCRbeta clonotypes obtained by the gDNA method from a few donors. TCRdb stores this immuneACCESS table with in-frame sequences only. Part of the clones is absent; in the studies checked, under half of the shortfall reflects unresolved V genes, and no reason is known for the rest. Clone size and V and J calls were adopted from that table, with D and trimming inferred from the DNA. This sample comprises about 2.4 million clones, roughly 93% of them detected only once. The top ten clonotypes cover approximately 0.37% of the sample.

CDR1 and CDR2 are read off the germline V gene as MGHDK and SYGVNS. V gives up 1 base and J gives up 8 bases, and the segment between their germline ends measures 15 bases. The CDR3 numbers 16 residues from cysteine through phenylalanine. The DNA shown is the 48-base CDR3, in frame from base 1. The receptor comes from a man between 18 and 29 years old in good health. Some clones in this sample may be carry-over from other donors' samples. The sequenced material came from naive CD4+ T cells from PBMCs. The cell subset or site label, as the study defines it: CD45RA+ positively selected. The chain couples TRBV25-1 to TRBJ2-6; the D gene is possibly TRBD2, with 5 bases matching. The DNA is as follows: TGTGCCAGCAGTGAATGGGCGGACTCTGTGTCCAACGTCCTGACTTTC. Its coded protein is CASSEWADSVSNVLTF.